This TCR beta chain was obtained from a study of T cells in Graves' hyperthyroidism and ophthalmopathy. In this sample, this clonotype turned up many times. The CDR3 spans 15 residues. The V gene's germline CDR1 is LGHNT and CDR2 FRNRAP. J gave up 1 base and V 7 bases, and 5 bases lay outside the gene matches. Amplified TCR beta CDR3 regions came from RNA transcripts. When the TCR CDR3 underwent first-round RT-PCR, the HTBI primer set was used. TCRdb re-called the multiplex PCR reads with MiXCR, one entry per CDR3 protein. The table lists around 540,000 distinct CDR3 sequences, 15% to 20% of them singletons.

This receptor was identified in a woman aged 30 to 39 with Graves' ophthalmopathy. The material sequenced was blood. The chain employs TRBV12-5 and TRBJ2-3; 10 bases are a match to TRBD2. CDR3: CASASGTSGTDTQYF. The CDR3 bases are TGTGCTAGTGCCTCGGGGACTAGCGGCACAGATACGCAGTATTTT.